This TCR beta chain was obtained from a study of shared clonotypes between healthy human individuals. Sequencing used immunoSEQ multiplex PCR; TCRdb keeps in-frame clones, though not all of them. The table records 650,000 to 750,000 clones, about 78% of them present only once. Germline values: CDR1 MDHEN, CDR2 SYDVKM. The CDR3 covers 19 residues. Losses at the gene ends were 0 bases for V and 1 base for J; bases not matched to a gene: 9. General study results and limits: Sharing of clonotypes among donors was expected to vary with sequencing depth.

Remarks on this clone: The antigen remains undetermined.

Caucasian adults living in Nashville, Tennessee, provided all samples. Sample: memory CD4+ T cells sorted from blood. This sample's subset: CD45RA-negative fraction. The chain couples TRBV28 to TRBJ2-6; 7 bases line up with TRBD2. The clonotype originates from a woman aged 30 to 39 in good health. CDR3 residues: CASSLWRDYRRSGANVLTF. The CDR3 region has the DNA TGTGCCAGCAGTTTATGGAGGGACTATAGGAGGTCTGGGGCCAACGTCCTGACTTTC.